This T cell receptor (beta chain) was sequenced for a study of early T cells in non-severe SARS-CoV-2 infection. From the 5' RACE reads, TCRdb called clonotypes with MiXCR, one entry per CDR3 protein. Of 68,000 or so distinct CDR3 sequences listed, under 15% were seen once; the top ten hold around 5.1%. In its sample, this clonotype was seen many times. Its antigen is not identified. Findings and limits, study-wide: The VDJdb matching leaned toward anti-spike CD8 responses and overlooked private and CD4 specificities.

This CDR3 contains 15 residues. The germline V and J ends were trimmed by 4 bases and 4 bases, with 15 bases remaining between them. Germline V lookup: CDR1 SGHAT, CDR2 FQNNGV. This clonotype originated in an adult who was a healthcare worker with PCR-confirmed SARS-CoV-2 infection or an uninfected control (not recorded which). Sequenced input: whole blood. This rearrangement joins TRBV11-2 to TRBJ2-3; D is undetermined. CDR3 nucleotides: TGTGCCAGCAGCTCCCCCCGAAGGTCGGCAGATACGCAGTATTTT. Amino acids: CASSSPRRSADTQYF.